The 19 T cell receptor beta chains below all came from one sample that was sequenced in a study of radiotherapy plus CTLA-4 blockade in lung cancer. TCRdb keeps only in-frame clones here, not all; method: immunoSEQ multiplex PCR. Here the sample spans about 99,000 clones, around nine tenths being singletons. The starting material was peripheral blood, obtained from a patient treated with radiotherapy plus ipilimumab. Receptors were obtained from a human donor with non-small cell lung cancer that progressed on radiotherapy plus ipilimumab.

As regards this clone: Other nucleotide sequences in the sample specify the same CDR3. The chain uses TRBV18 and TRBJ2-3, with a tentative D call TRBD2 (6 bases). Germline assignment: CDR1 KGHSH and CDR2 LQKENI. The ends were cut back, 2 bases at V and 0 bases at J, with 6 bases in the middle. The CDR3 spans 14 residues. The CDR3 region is CASSPGGSTDTQYF. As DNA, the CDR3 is TGTGCCAGCTCACCAGGGGGGAGCACAGATACGCAGTATTTT.

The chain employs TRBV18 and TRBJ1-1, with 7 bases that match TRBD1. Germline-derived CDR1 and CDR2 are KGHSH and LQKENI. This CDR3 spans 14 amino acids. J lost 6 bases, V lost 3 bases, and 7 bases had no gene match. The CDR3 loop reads CASSPPHRGAEAFF. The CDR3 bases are TGTGCCAGCTCACCGCCCCACAGGGGCGCTGAAGCTTTCTTT.

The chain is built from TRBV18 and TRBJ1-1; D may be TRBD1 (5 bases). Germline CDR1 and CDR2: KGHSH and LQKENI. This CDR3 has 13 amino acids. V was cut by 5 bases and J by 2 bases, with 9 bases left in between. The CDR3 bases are TGTGCCAGCTCAAGACAGTTTAACACTGAAGCTTTCTTT. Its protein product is CASSRQFNTEAFF.

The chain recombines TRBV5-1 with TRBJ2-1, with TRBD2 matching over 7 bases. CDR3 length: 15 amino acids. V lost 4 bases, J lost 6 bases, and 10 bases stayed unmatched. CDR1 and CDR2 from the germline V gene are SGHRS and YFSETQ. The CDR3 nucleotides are TGCGCCAGCAGCCCACCAATGGGGGGGAGCAATGAGCAGTTCTTC. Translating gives CASSPPMGGSNEQFF.

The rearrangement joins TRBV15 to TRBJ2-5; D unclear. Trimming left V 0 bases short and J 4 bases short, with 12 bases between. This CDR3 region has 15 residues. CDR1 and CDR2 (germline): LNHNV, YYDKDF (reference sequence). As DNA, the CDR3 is TGTGCCACCAGCAGAGATCCTAGTTCGGTAGAGACCCAGTACTTC. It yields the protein CATSRDPSSVETQYF.

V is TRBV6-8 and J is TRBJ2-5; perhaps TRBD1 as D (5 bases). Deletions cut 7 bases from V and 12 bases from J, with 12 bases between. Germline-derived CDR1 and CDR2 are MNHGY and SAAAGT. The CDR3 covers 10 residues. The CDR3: CASNGATEYF. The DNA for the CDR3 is TGTGCCAGCAATGGGGCAACTGAGTACTTC.

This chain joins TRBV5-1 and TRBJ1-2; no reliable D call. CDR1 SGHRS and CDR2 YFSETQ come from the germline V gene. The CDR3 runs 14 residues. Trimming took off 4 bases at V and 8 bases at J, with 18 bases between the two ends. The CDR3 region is CASSRESGRGGYTF. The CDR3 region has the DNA TGCGCCAGCAGCCGAGAGTCCGGCCGTGGGGGCTACACCTTC.

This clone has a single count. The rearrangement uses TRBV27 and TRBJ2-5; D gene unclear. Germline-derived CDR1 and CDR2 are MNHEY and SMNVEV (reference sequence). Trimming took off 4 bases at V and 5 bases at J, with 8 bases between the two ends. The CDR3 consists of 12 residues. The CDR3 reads CASSSLGETQYF. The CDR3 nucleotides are TGTGCCAGCAGTTCTTTGGGGGAGACCCAGTACTTC.

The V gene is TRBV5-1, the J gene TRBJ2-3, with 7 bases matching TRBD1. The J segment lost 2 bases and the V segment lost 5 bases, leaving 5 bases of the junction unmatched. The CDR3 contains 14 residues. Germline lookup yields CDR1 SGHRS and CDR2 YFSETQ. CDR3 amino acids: CASRPGQHTDTQYF. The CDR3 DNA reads TGCGCCAGCAGACCGGGACAGCACACAGATACGCAGTATTTT.

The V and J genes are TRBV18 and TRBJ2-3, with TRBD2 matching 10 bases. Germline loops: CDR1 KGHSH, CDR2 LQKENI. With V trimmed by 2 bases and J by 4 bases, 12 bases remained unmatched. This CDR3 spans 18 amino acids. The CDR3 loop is CASSPTSKAGGRADTQYF. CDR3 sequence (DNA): TGTGCCAGCTCACCAACCTCCAAAGCGGGAGGGCGGGCAGATACGCAGTATTTT. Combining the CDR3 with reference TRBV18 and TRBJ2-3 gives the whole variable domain NAGVMQNPRHLVRRRGQEARLRCSPMKGHSHVYWYRQLPEEGLKFMVYLQKENIIDESGMPKERFSAEFPKEGPSILRIQQVVRGDSAAYFCASSPTSKAGGRADTQYFGPGTRLTVL.

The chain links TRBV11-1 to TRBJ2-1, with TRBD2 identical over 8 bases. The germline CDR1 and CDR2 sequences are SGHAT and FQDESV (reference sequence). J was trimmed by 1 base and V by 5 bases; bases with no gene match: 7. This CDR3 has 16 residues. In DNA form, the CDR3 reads TGTGCCAGCAGCCAGAGCGGGAGCCGATCCTACAATGAGCAGTTCTTC. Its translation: CASSQSGSRSYNEQFF.

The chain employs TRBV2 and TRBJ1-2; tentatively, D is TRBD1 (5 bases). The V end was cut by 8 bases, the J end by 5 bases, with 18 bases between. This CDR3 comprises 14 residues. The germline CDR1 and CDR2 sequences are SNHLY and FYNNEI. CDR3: CASQETGTVYGYTF. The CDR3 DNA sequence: TGTGCCAGCCAGGAGACCGGGACTGTATATGGCTACACCTTC.

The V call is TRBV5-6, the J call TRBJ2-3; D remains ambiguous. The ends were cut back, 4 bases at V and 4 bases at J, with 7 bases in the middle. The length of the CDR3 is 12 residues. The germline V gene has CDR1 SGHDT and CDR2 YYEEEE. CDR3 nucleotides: TGTGCCAGCAGCCAAGGTTCAGATACGCAGTATTTT. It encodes CASSQGSDTQYF.

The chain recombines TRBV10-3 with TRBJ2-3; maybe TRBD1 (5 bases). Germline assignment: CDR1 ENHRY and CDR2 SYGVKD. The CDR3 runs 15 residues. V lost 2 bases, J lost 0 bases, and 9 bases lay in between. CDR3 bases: TGTGCCATCAGTGAGGAAAGGGGTAGCACAGATACGCAGTATTTT. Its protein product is CAISEERGSTDTQYF.

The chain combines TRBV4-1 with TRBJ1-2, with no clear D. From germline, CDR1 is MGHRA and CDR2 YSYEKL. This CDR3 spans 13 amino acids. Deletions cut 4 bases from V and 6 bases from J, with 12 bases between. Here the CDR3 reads CASSPSGRNGYTF. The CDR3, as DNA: TGCGCCAGCAGCCCTAGCGGGAGGAATGGCTACACCTTC.

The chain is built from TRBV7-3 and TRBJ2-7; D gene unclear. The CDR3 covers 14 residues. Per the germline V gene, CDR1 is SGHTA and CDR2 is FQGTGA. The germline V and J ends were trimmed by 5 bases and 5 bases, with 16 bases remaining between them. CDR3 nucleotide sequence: TGTGCCAGCAGCCAAAACCCCCTTCCGGACGAGCAGTACTTC. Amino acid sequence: CASSQNPLPDEQYF.

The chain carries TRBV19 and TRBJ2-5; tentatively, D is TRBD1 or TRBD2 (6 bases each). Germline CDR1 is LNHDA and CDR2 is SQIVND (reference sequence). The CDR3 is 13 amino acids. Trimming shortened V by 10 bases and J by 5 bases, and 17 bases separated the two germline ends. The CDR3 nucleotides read TGTGCCACCAATCGGGGGCCTGGGGAGACCCAGTACTTC. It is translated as CATNRGPGETQYF.

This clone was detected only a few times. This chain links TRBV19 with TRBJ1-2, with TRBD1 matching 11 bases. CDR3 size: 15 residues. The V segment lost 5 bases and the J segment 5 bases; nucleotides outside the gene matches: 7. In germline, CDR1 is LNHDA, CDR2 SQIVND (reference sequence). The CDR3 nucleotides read TGTGCCAGTAGTGTCCGCCGGGACAGGGGGTATGGCTACACCTTC. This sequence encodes CASSVRRDRGYGYTF. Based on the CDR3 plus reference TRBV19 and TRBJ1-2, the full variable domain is DGGITQSPKYLFRKEGQNVTLSCEQNLNHDAMYWYRQDPGQGLRLIYYSQIVNDFQKGDIAEGYSVSREKKESFPLTVTSAQKNPTAFYLCASSVRRDRGYGYTFGSGTRLTVV.

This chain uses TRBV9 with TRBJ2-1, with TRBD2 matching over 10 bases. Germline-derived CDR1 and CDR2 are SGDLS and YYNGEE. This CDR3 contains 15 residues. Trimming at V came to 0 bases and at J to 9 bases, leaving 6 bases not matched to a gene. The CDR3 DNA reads TGTGCCAGCAGCGTAGTTTCTAGCGGGAGAGGTGAGCAGTTCTTC. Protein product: CASSVVSSGRGEQFF.